This T cell receptor (beta chain) was identified in a study of graft-versus-host responses after intestinal transplantation. Study-level background: Isolated intestinal, liver-intestinal, or multivisceral transplants were what recipients had. Study-wide results and limits: GvH clones appeared in recipient marrow, some first in ileum or blood.

This CDR3 is built from 16 residues. The germline V gene encodes CDR1 MNHNS and CDR2 SASEGT. V shed 1 base and J shed 0 bases, with 12 bases lying between them. As to this clone: The antigen remains undetermined.

The repertoire was sequenced with immunoSEQ multiplex PCR; TCRdb's copy has only in-frame clones and lacks some. Seen here are roughly 100,000 clones, roughly 93% observed once, and the top ten hold more than 0.95%. The chain carries TRBV6-1 and TRBJ2-5, with a tentative D call TRBD1 (6 bases). Sequenced material: unstimulated CD8+ T cells sorted from spleen or lymph node cells, taken before intestinal transplant. This sequence originates from a human donor who received an intestinal transplant. This CDR3 reads CASSEVQGMYQETQYF. CDR3 DNA sequence: TGTGCCAGCAGTGAAGTTCAGGGGATGTACCAAGAGACCCAGTACTTC.